Below, 25 T cell receptor beta chains from the same sample are listed, as sequenced in a study of T cells in Graves' hyperthyroidism and ophthalmopathy. TCR beta CDR3 sequences were amplified from RNA transcripts. Primed by the HTBI set, a first-round RT-PCR was run on the TCR CDR3. TCRdb itself ran the multiplex PCR reads through MiXCR, one entry per CDR3 protein. The data contain 390,000 or so distinct CDR3 sequences, 14% to 15% of them singletons. The sample comprised blood. The source is a man aged 18 to 30 with Graves' ophthalmopathy.

The chain has TRBV10-2 and TRBJ2-2; 12 nucleotides match TRBD2. The CDR3 runs 16 residues. Germline lookup yields CDR1 WSHSY and CDR2 SAAADI. Trimming took 2 bases from V and 4 from J; bases not matched to a gene: 2. DNA of the CDR3: TGCGCCAGCAGTGAGACTAGCGGGGGGCCCACCGGGGAGCTGTTTTTT. Protein product: CASSETSGGPTGELFF.

This clonotype has ten or more counts. V and J are TRBV12-3 or TRBV12-4 and TRBJ2-1; the D is unclear. Trimming took off 1 base at V and 0 bases at J, with 4 bases between the two ends. The CDR3 is 14 amino acids. The CDR3 coding sequence is TGTGCCAGCAGTTTAGAGAGCTCCTACAATGAGCAGTTCTTC. This encodes CASSLESSYNEQFF.

This clonotype came up many times. This chain uses TRBV30 with TRBJ1-2, with 8 bases that match TRBD1. From germline, CDR1 is GTSNPN and CDR2 SVGIG (reference sequence). The CDR3 has 13 residues. V shed 5 bases and J 1 base; nucleotides not matched to a gene: 3. The CDR3 is CAWDRGNNYGYTF. The CDR3 DNA reads as TGTGCCTGGGACAGGGGTAATAACTATGGCTACACCTTC.

The sample holds a few counts of this clonotype. J is TRBJ2-7 and V is TRBV5-1, with D possibly matching TRBD1 (6 bases). The V and J ends lost 2 bases and 6 bases respectively, with 21 bases between them. CDR1 and CDR2 from the germline V gene are SGHRS and YFSETQ. The CDR3 is 16 amino acids. The CDR3 sequence is CASSFLPTDRPREQYF. CDR3 bases: TGCGCCAGCAGCTTTCTCCCGACCGACAGGCCTCGCGAGCAGTACTTC. The full variable domain, its missing parts supplied by reference TRBV5-1 and TRBJ2-7, is KAGVTQTPRYLIKTRGQQVTLSCSPISGHRSVSWYQQTPGQGLQFLFEYFSETQRNKGNFPGRFSGRQFSNSRSEMNVSTLELGDSALYLCASSFLPTDRPREQYFGPGTRLTVT.

In this sample, this clonotype turned up many times. The chain combines TRBV11-2 with TRBJ2-5; D is perhaps TRBD1 (6 bases). Trimming removed 4 bases from V and 4 bases from J, with 19 bases in between. The CDR3 sequence is 16 residues long. Germline assignment: CDR1 SGHAT and CDR2 FQNNGV. Here the CDR3 DNA reads TGTGCCAGCAGCTACGGGTACACAGGGCTAGGAGAGACCCAGTACTTC. Translating gives CASSYGYTGLGETQYF.

This clonotype showed up many times. This sequence joins TRBV7-2 and TRBJ1-3; a possible D gene is TRBD1 (5 bases). In germline, CDR1 is SGHTA, CDR2 FQGNSA. The CDR3 extends over 15 amino acids. Between the trimmed V and J ends, which lost 0 bases and 3 bases, there was a span of 9 bases. This CDR3 reads CASSLASGFGNTIYF. As DNA, the CDR3 is TGTGCCAGCAGCTTAGCGTCAGGGTTTGGAAACACCATATATTTT.

Ten or more counts support this clonotype. The chain combines TRBV5-8 with TRBJ2-1; TRBD2 aligns across 7 bases. J was trimmed by 3 bases and V by 0 bases; bases with no gene match: 3. The germline V gene has CDR1 SGHTS and CDR2 YDEGEE. The CDR3 sequence is 15 residues long. CDR3 in DNA: TGTGCCAGCAGCTTGGTGGCTAGCGGCTACAATGAGCAGTTCTTC. Amino acid sequence: CASSLVASGYNEQFF.

This clonotype has at least ten counts. The rearrangement links TRBV7-8 to TRBJ2-7; 7 bases match TRBD1. CDR3 length: 14 amino acids. Trimming took 3 bases from V and 6 from J; bases not matched to a gene: 8. Germline V lookup: CDR1 SGHVS, CDR2 FQNEAQ. Here the CDR3 reads CASSFFAGGAEQYF. In nucleotides, the CDR3 is TGTGCCAGCAGCTTTTTTGCAGGGGGTGCCGAGCAGTACTTC.

This clonotype was seen ten or more times. The V call is TRBV6-1, the J call TRBJ2-5; 9 nucleotides line up with TRBD1. Looked up from germline, CDR1 is MNHNS and CDR2 is SASEGT. The CDR3 is 14 residues long. V trimming: 7 bases; J trimming: 4 bases; junction bases outside the gene matches: 7. Here the CDR3 DNA reads TGTGCCAGCAATCTACAGGGGGCCGGAGAGACCCAGTACTTC. It encodes CASNLQGAGETQYF.

This clonotype appeared a few times. This rearrangement joins TRBV19 to TRBJ1-1, with D possibly TRBD1 on 6 matching bases. CDR3 length: 14 residues. The V and J ends lost 7 bases and 4 bases respectively, with 16 bases between them. The germline CDR1 and CDR2 sequences are LNHDA and SQIVND (reference sequence). The CDR3 sequence: CASNWQGLGTEAFF. The CDR3 nucleotides are TGTGCCAGTAACTGGCAGGGGTTGGGCACTGAAGCTTTCTTT. The full variable domain, its missing parts supplied by reference TRBV19 and TRBJ1-1, is DGGITQSPKYLFRKEGQNVTLSCEQNLNHDAMYWYRQDPGQGLRLIYYSQIVNDFQKGDIAEGYSVSREKKESFPLTVTSAQKNPTAFYLCASNWQGLGTEAFFGQGTRLTVV.

There are a few counts of this clonotype. The chain couples TRBV12-3 or TRBV12-4 to TRBJ2-2; 9 positions match TRBD2. The CDR3 loop spans 16 amino acids. Trimming at V came to 3 bases and at J to 3 bases, leaving 5 bases not matched to a gene. The CDR3 sequence is CASSFQLAGDTGELFF. DNA of the CDR3: TGTGCCAGCAGTTTTCAGTTAGCGGGAGACACCGGGGAGCTGTTTTTT.

The V and J genes are TRBV9 and TRBJ2-3; a possible D gene is TRBD1 (6 bases). CDR3 length: 15 residues. The V gene's germline CDR1 is SGDLS and CDR2 YYNGEE. V dropped 3 bases and J dropped 4 bases, with 15 bases sitting between them. CDR3 coding DNA: TGTGCCAGCAGCGGGACAGCGACCTCCCCAGATACGCAGTATTTT. Its translation: CASSGTATSPDTQYF.

This sequence joins TRBV20-1 and TRBJ1-2, with 7 nucleotides matching TRBD1. The CDR3 consists of 13 residues. V lost 5 bases and J lost 12; bases outside the gene matches: 15. Germline V CDR1 and CDR2: DFQATT, SNEGSKA (reference sequence). The CDR3 reads CSAAPVTGNKNTF. CDR3 DNA sequence: TGCAGTGCTGCCCCCGTGACAGGGAACAAGAACACCTTC.

The chain combines TRBV25-1 with TRBJ2-1; tentatively, D is TRBD2 (7 bases). V lost 4 bases, J lost 8 bases, and 12 bases lay in between. The CDR3 is made up of 13 amino acids. Per germline, CDR1 MGHDK and CDR2 SYGVNS. CDR3 sequence reads: CASSVGGLDEQFF. CDR3 in DNA: TGTGCCAGCAGTGTGGGGGGGCTCGATGAGCAGTTCTTC.

This clonotype was recorded many times. The chain couples TRBV10-2 to TRBJ2-3, with D possibly matching TRBD2 (6 bases). Germline V gives CDR1 WSHSY, CDR2 SAAADI. Trimming removed 3 bases at V and 2 bases at J, with 12 bases between. CDR3 length: 15 amino acids. The CDR3 reads CASSDVAGPTDTQYF. Here the CDR3 DNA reads TGCGCCAGCAGTGATGTGGCGGGACCCACAGATACGCAGTATTTT.

The table lists this clonotype with many counts. The chain links TRBV6-1 to TRBJ2-7; no clear D. The V gene's germline CDR1 is MNHNS and CDR2 SASEGT. This CDR3 is 14 amino acids long. The V end lost 6 bases, the J end lost 5 bases, and 17 bases lay between the germline ends. The DNA for the CDR3 is TGTGCCAGCAGCCTGCAAGGCAGTGCCCACGAGCAGTACTTC. Translated, it gives CASSLQGSAHEQYF.

This clonotype has at least ten counts. The junction shows a germline mismatch at one end, possibly a read error. The chain has TRBV11-2 and TRBJ2-1; D is unresolved. Germline V CDR1 and CDR2: SGHAT, FQNNGV. The CDR3 length is 11 residues. CDR3 sequence: CASSIYYEQFF. The CDR3 nucleotides are TGTGCCAGCAGCATCTACTATGAGCAGTTCTTC.

This clonotype showed up many times. The chain carries TRBV2 and TRBJ1-1, with a weak D call TRBD1 (6 bases). The ends were cut back, 9 bases at V and 1 base at J, with 12 bases in the middle. The CDR3 totals 13 residues. The germline CDR1 and CDR2 sequences are SNHLY and FYNNEI. CDR3 nucleotide sequence: TGTGCCAGTACCCAGGGGTGGAACACTGAAGCTTTCTTT. Translation gives CASTQGWNTEAFF.

This clonotype was observed many times. The chain is built from TRBV7-8 and TRBJ2-3; 7 bases match TRBD2. CDR3 length: 16 amino acids. The V and J ends lost 0 bases and 0 bases, in that order; junction bases with no gene match: 3. Germline V gene lookup returns CDR1 SGHVS and CDR2 FQNEAQ. This CDR3 reads CASSLALAESTDTQYF. In nucleotides, the CDR3 is TGTGCCAGCAGCTTAGCGCTAGCGGAAAGCACAGATACGCAGTATTTT.

In this sample, this clonotype turned up once. Its ends do not fully match the called genes, so a read error is possible. This sequence joins TRBV3-1 and TRBJ2-2; TRBD2 aligns across 10 bases. The CDR3 contains 13 residues. Looked up from germline, CDR1 is LGHDT and CDR2 is YNNKEL (reference sequence). The CDR3 region is CASLAGEVGEPFF. The CDR3 bases are TGTGCCAGCCTAGCGGGAGAAGTCGGGGAGCCGTTTTTT.

This clonotype appeared many times. In DNA form, the CDR3 reads TGTGCCACCCTACTGGCGTGGGGCACTGAAGCTTTCTTT. It is translated as CATLLAWGTEAFF. V gene TRBV6-1 combines with J gene TRBJ1-1; D unclear. The CDR3 extends over 13 amino acids. V gave up 10 bases and J gave up 4 bases, with 16 bases separating them. Germline CDR1 reads MNHNS; CDR2 reads SASEGT.

The V call is TRBV11-2, the J call TRBJ2-2; maybe TRBD2 (7 bases). In germline, CDR1 is SGHAT, CDR2 FQNNGV. The CDR3 length is 15 residues. V shed 5 bases and J shed 7 bases, with 17 bases lying between them. CDR3 protein: CASSLGGGYGGELFF. Here the CDR3 DNA reads TGTGCCAGCAGCCTAGGGGGGGGTTATGGCGGGGAGCTGTTTTTT.

The chain has TRBV5-1 and TRBJ1-1; 7 bases match TRBD1. V lost 0 bases and J lost 5; bases outside the gene matches: 13. The CDR3 loop spans 17 amino acids. CDR1 is SGHRS, CDR2 YFSETQ, per germline. CDR3 in DNA: TGCGCCAGCAGCTTGGGGGGACAGACGTTACCTAGGACTGAAGCTTTCTTT. Translating gives CASSLGGQTLPRTEAFF.

This clonotype showed up many times. The V and J genes are TRBV11-2 and TRBJ1-1; D is undetermined. The CDR3 loop spans 13 amino acids. The germline V and J ends were trimmed by 5 bases and 0 bases, with 7 bases remaining between them. The germline gives CDR1 SGHAT, CDR2 FQNNGV. Here the CDR3 reads CASSRSLNTEAFF. Written as DNA, the CDR3 is TGTGCCAGCAGCCGGAGTCTGAACACTGAAGCTTTCTTT.

About this clonotype: One junction end does not reproduce the germline sequence, and a read error may be involved. The rearrangement links TRBV5-4 to TRBJ2-1; a possible D gene is TRBD1 (7 bases). The CDR3 contains 16 residues. From germline, CDR1 is SGHNT and CDR2 YYREEE (reference sequence). CDR3 DNA sequence: TGTGCCAGCAGCGGCGGGACAGCTATGTTTTTCAATGAGCAGTCCTTC. The encoded protein is CASSGGTAMFFNEQSF.